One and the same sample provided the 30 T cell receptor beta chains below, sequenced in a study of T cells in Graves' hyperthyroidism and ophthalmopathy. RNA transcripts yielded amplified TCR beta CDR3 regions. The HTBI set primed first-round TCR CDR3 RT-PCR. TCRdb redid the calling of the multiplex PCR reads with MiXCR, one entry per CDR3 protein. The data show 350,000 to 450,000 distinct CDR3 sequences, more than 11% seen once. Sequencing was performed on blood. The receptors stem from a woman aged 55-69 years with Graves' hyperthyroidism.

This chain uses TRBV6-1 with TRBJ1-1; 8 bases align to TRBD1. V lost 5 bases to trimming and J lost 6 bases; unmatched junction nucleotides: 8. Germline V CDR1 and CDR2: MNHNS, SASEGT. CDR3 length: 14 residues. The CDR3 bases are TGTGCCAGCAGTTACGGGACAGGCAATGCTGAAGCTTTCTTT. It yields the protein CASSYGTGNAEAFF.

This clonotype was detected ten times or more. The CDR3: CASSYEGSGANVLTF. The CDR3 coding sequence is TGCGCCAGCAGCTACGAAGGGTCCGGGGCCAACGTCCTGACTTTC. The gene calls are TRBV5-1 and TRBJ2-6; D ambiguous. Germline V gene sequence: CDR1 SGHRS, CDR2 YFSETQ. This CDR3 region has 15 residues. Trimming took off 3 bases at V and 4 bases at J, with 11 bases between the two ends.

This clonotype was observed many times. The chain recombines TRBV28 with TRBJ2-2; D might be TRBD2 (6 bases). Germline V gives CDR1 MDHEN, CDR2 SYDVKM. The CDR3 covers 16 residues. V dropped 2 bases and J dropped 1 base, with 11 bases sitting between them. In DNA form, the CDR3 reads TGTGCCAGCAGTTTAGCGCGGACTAAGAACACCGGGGAGCTGTTTTTT. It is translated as CASSLARTKNTGELFF.

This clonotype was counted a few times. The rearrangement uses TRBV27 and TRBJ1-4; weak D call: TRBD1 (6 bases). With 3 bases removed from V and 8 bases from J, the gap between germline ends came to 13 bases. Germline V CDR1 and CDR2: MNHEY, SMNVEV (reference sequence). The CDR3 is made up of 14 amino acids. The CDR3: CASSFGGLGEKLFF. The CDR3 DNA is TGTGCCAGCAGTTTTGGGGGCCTTGGAGAAAAACTGTTTTTT.

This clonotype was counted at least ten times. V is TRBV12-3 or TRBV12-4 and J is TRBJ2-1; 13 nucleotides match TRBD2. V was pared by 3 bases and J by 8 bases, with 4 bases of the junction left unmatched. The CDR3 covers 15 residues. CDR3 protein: CASSFIGLAGDEQFF. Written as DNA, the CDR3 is TGTGCCAGCAGTTTTATTGGACTAGCGGGAGATGAGCAGTTCTTC.

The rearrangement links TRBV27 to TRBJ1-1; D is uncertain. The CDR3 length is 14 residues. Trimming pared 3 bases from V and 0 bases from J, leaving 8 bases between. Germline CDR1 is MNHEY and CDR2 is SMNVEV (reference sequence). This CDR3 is CASSFFGLNTEAFF. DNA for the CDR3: TGTGCCAGCAGTTTCTTTGGCCTGAACACTGAAGCTTTCTTT.

CDR3 loop: CASISILDTEAFF. CDR3 nucleotides: TGTGCCAGCATCTCTATTCTCGACACTGAAGCTTTCTTT. This chain links TRBV7-2 with TRBJ1-1, with D unresolved. V dropped 7 bases and J dropped 3 bases, with 12 bases sitting between them. CDR3 length: 13 residues. Germline CDR1 is SGHTA and CDR2 is FQGNSA.

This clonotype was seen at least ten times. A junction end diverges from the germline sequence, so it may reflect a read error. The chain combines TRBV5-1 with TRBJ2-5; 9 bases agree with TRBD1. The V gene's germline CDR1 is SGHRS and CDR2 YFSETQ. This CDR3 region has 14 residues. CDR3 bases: TGTGCCAGCAGCGCCGACAGGGGGCAAGAGACCCAGTACTTC. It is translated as CASSADRGQETQYF.

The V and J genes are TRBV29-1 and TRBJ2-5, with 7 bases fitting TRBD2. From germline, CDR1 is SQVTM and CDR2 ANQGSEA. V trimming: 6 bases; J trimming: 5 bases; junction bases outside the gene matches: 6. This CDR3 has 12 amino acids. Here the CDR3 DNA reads TGCAGCGTGGCGGCTAGCGGCGAGACCCAGTACTTC. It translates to CSVAASGETQYF.

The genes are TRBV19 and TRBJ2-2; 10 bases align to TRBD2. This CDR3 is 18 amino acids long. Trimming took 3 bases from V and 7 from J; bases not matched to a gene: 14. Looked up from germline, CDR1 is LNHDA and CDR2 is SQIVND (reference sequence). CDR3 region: CASSMRGEASGSSGELFF. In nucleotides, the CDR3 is TGTGCCAGTAGTATGCGGGGGGAGGCTAGCGGGAGCAGCGGGGAGCTGTTTTTT.

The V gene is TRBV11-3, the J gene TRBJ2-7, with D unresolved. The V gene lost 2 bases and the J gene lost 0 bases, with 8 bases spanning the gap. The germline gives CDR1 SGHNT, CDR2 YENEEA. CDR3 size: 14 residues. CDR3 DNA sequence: TGTGCCAGCAGCTTAAGTCAGGTCTCCTACGAGCAGTACTTC. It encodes CASSLSQVSYEQYF.

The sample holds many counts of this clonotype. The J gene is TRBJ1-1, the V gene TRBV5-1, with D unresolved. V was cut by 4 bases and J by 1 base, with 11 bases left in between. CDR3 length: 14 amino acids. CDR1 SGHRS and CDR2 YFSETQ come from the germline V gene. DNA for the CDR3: TGCGCCAGCAGCCCCGACACGGGGAACACTGAAGCTTTCTTT. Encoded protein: CASSPDTGNTEAFF.

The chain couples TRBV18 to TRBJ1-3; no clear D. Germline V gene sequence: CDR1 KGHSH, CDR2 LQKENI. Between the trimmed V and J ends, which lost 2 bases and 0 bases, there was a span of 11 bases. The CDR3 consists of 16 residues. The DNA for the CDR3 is TGTGCCAGCTCACCAAGGCCCCCAAGCTCTGGAAACACCATATATTTT. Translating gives CASSPRPPSSGNTIYF.

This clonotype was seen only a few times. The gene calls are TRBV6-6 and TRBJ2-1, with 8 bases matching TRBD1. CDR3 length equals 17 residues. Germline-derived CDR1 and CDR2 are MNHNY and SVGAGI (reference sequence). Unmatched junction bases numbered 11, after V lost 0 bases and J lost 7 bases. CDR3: CASSYSTGQGASNEQFF. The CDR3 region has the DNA TGTGCCAGCAGTTACTCGACTGGCCAGGGGGCGAGTAATGAGCAGTTCTTC.

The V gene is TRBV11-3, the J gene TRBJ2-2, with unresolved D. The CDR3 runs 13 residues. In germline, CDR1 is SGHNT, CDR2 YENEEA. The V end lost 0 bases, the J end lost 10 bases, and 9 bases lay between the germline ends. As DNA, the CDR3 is TGTGCCAGCAGCTTAGATCGGCCCGAGGAGCTGTTTTTT. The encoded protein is CASSLDRPEELFF. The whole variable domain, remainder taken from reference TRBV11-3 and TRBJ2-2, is EAGVVQSPRYKIIEKKQPVAFWCNPISGHNTLYWYLQNLGQGPELLIRYENEEAVDDSQLPKDRFSAERLKGVDSTLKIQPAELGDSAVYLCASSLDRPEELFFGEGSRLTVL.

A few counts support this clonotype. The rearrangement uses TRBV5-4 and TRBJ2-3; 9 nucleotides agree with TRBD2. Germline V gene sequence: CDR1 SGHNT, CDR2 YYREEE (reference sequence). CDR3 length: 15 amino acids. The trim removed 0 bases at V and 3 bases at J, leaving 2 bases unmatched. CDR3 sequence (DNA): TGTGCCAGCAGCTTGGTGGCGGGAGGGACAGATACGCAGTATTTT. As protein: CASSLVAGGTDTQYF.

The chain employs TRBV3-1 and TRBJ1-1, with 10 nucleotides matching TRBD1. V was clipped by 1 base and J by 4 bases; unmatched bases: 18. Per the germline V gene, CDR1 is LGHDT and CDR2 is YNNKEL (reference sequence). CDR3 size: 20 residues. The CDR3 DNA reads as TGTGCCAGCAGCCAAGGTTTAACCGGGACAGGGGTTTTGTTTGGCACTGAAGCTTTCTTT. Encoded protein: CASSQGLTGTGVLFGTEAFF.

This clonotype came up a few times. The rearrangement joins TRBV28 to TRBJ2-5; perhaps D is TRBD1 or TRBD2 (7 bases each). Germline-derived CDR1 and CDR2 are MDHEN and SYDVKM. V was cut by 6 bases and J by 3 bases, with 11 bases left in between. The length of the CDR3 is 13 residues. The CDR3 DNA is TGTGCCAGCAGCCAGGGGGGGAAAGAGACCCAGTACTTC. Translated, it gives CASSQGGKETQYF.

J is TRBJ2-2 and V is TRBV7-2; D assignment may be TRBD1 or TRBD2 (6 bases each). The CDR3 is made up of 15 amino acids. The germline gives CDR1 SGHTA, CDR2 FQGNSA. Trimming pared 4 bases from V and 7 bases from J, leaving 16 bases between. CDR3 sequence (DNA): TGTGCCAGCAGCTCCCTCGGGGGCCTAAGCGGGGAGCTGTTTTTT. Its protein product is CASSSLGGLSGELFF.

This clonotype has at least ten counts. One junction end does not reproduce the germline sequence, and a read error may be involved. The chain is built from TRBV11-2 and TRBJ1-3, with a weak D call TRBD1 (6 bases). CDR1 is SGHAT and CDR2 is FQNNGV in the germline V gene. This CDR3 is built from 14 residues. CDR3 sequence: CASTDRYSENTIYF. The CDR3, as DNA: TGTGCCAGCACGGACAGATACTCTGAAAACACCATATATTTT. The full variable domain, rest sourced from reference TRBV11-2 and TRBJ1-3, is EAGVAQSPRYKIIEKRQSVAFWCNPISGHATLYWYQQILGQGPKLLIQFQNNGVVDDSQLPKDRFSAERLKGVDSTLKIQPAKLEDSAVYLCASTDRYSENTIYFGEGSWLTVV.

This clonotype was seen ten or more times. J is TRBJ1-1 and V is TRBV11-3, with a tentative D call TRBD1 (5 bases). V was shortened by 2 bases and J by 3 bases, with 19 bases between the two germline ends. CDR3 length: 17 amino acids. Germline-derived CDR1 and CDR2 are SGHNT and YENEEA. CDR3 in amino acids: CASSLTTAPGTDTEAFF. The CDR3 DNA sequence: TGTGCCAGCAGCTTAACCACTGCCCCCGGGACCGACACTGAAGCTTTCTTT.

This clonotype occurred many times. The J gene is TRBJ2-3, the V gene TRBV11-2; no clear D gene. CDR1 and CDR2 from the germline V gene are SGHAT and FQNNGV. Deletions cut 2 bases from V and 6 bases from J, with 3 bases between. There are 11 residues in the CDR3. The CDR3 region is CASSLSDTQYF. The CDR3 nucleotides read TGTGCCAGCAGCTTATCGGATACGCAGTATTTT.

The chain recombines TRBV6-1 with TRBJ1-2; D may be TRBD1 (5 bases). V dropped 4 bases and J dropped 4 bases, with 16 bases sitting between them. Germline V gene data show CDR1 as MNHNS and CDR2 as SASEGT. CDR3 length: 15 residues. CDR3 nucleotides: TGTGCCAGCAGTGTTGTTTTGGGGGATTTCTATGGCTACACCTTC. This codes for CASSVVLGDFYGYTF.

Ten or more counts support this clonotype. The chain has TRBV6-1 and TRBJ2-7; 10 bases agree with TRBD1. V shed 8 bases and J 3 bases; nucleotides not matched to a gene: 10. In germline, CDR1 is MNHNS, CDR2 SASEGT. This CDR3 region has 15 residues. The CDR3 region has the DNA TGTGCCAGCTCCTTACTCGGGACAGGGGACTACGAGCAGTACTTC. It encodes CASSLLGTGDYEQYF.

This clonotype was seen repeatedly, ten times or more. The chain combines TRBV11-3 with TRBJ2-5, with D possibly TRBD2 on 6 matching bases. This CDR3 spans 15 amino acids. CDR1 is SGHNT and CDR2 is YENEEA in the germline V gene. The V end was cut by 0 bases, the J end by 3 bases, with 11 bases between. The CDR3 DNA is TGTGCCAGCAGCTTAGATTGGGACTCCGAAGAGACCCAGTACTTC. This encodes CASSLDWDSEETQYF.

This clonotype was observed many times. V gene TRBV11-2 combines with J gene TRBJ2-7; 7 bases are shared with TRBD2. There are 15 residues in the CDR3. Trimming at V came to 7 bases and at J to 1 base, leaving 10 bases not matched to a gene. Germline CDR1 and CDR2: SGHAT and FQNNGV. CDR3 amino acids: CASTLYWGGSYEQYF. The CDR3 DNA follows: TGTGCCAGCACCCTGTATTGGGGAGGGTCCTACGAGCAGTACTTC.

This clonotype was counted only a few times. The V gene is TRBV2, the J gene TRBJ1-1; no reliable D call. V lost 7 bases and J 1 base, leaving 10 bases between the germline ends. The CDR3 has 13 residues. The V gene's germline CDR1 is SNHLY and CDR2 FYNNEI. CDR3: CASIKDGNTEAFF. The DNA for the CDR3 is TGTGCCAGCATTAAAGACGGGAACACTGAAGCTTTCTTT.

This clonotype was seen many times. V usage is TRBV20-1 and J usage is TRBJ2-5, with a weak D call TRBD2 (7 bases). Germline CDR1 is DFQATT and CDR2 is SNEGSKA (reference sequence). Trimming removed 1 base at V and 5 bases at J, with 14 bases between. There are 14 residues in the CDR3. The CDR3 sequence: CSARGGGAGETQYF. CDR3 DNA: TGCAGTGCTAGAGGGGGGGGCGCCGGGGAGACCCAGTACTTC.

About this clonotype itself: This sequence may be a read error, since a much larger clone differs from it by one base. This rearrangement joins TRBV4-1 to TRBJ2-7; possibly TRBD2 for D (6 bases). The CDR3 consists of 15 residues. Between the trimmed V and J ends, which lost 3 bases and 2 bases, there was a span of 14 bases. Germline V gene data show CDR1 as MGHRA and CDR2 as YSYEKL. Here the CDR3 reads CASSHSPRGTYEQYF. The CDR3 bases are TGCGCCAGCAGCCACTCCCCCCGGGGGACCTACGAGCAGTACTTC.

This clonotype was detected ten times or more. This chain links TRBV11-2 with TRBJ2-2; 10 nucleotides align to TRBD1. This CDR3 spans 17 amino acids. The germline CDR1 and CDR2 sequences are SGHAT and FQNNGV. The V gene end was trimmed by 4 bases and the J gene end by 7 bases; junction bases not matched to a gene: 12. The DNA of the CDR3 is TGTGCCAGCAGCTCCTTAAACCGGGACAGGGGTGGCGGGGAGCTGTTTTTT. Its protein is CASSSLNRDRGGGELFF.